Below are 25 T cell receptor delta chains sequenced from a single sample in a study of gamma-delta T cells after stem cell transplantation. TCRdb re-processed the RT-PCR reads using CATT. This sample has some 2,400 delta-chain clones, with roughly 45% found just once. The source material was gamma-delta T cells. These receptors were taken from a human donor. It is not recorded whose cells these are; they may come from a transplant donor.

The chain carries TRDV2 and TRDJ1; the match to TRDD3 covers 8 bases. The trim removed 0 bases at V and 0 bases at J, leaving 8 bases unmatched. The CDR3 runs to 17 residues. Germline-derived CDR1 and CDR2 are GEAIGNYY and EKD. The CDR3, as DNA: TGTGCCTGTGACACCGTCCAACTGGGGGTCGACACCGATAAACTCATCTTT. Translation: CACDTVQLGVDTDKLIF.

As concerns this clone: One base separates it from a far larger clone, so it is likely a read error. CDR3 residues: CACDTLGHTRLTDKLIF. The CDR3 bases are TGTGCCTGTGACACTCTGGGACATACCCGACTGACCGATAAACTCATCTTT. V usage is TRDV2 and J usage is TRDJ1, with D perhaps TRDD3 (5 bases). Germline V gene sequence: CDR1 GEAIGNYY, CDR2 EKD. The CDR3 spans 17 residues. V shed 1 base and J shed 2 bases, with 19 bases lying between them.

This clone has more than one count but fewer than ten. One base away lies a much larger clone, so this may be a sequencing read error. The CDR3 sequence: CACDTVGYTDKLIF. DNA of the CDR3: TGTGCCTGTGACACCGTGGGGTACACCGATAAACTCATCTTT. The chain has TRDV2 and TRDJ1, with a tentative D call TRDD3 (5 bases). Trimming took 0 bases from V and 0 from J, leaving 7 bases between them. CDR3 length: 14 amino acids. Germline CDR1 is GEAIGNYY and CDR2 is EKD.

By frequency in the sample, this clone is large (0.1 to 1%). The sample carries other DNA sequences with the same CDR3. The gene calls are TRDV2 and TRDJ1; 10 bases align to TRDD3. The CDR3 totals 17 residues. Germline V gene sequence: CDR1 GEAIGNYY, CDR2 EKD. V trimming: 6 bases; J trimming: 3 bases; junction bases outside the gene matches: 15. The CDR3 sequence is CACLPLGDQVRADKLIF. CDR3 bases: TGTGCCTGTCTTCCACTGGGGGATCAGGTCAGGGCCGATAAACTCATCTTT.

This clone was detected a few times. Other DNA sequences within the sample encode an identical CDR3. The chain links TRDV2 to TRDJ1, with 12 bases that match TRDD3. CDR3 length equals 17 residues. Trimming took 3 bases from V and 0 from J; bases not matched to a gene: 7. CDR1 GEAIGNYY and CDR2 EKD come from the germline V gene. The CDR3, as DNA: TGTGCCTGTGACGCACTACTGGGGGATACACACACCGATAAACTCATCTTT. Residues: CACDALLGDTHTDKLIF.

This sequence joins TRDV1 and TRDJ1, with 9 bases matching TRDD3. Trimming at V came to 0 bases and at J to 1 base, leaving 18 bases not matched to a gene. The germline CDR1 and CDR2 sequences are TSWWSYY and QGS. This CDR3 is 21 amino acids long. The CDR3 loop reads CALGELLPPNTGGQPTDKLIF. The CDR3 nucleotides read TGTGCTCTTGGGGAACTGCTCCCCCCGAATACTGGGGGACAGCCCACCGATAAACTCATCTTT.

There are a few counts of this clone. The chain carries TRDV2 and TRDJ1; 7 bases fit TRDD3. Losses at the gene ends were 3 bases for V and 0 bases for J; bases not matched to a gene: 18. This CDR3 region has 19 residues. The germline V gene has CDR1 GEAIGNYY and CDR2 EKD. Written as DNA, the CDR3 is TGTGCCTGTGACTTAATTGGAGGTACTGGGGACGACCACACCGATAAACTCATCTTT. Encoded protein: CACDLIGGTGDDHTDKLIF.

The chain's CDR3 is CACDSLLGDTSYTDKLIF. CDR3 sequence (DNA): TGTGCCTGTGACTCGTTGCTGGGGGACACCTCTTACACCGATAAACTCATCTTT. The chain carries TRDV2 and TRDJ1; TRDD3 aligns across 8 bases. This CDR3 region has 18 residues. Germline assignment: CDR1 GEAIGNYY and CDR2 EKD. Trimming cost V 3 bases and J 0 bases; bases outside gene matches: 14.

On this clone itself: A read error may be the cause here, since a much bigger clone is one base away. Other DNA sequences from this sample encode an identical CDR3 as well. CDR3 DNA: TGTGCCTGTGACACCGTGACTGCTGGGAGGTACACCGATAAACTCATCTTT. Residues: CACDTVTAGRYTDKLIF. This sequence joins TRDV2 and TRDJ1, with D possibly being TRDD3 (5 bases). CDR3 length: 17 amino acids. Trimming shortened V by 0 bases and J by 0 bases, and 16 bases separated the two germline ends. Germline V gives CDR1 GEAIGNYY, CDR2 EKD.

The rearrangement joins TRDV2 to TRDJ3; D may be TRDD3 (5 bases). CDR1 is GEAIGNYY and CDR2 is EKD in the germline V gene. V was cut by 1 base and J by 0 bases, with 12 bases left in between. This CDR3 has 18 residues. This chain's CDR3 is CACDTAWESSWDTRQMFF. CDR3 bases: TGTGCCTGTGACACGGCCTGGGAAAGCTCCTGGGACACCCGACAGATGTTTTTC.

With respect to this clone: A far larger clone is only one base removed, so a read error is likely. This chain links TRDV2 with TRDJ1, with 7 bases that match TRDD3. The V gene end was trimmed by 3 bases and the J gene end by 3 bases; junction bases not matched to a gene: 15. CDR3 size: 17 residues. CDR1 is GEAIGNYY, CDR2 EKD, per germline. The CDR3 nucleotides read TGTGCCTGTGACCCCCCCCGTGTTCGGGGGGATCCCGATAAACTCATCTTT. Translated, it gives CACDPPRVRGDPDKLIF.

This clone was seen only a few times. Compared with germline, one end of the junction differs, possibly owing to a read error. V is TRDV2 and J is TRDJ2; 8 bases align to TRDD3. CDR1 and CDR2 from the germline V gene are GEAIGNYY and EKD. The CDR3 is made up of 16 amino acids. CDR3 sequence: CARDTLGDDLTAQLFF. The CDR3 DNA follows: TGTGCCCGTGACACTCTGGGGGACGATTTGACAGCACAACTCTTCTTT.

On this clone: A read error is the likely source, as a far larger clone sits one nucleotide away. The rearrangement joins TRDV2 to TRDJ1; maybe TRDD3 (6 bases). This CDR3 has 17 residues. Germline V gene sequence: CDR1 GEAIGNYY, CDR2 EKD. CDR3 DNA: TGTGCCTGTGTCACCGTCGAGGGATATAAAGGCACCGATAAACTCATCTTT. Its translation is CACVTVEGYKGTDKLIF.

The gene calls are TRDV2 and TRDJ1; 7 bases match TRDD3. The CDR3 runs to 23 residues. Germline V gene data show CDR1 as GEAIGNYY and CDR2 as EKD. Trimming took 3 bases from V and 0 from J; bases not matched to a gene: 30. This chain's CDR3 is CACDPLRATVTNTGVKYTDKLIF. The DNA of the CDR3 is TGTGCCTGTGACCCCCTTCGGGCTACGGTAACCAATACTGGGGTTAAGTACACCGATAAACTCATCTTT.

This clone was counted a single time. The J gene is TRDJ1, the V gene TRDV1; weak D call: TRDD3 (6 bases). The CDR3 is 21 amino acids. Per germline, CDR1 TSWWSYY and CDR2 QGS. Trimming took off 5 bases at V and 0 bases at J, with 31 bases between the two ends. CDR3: CALGTQKATFWGALYTDKLIF. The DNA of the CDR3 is TGTGCTCTTGGGACCCAAAAAGCGACGTTTTGGGGGGCCCTATACACCGATAAACTCATCTTT.

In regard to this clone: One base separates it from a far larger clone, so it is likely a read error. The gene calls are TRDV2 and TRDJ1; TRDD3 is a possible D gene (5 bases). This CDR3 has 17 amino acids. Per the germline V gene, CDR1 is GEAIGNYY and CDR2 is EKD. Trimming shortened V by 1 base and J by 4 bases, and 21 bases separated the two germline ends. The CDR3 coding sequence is TGTGCCTGTGACACTCTGGGACATACCCGACGGAGCGATAAACTCATCTTT. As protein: CACDTLGHTRRSDKLIF.

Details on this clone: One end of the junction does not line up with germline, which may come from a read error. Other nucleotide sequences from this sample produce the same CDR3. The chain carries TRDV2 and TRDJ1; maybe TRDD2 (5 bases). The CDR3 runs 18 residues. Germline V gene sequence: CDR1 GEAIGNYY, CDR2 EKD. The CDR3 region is CACDTLPGGSGHTDKLIF. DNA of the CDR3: TGCGCCTGTGACACCCTACCGGGTGGGTCCGGGCACACCGATAAACTCATCTTT.

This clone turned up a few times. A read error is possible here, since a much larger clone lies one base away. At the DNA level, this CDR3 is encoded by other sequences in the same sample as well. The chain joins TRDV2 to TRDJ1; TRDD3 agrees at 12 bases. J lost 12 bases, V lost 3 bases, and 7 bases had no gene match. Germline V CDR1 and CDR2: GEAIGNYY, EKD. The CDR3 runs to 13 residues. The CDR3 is CACDPILGDTVIF. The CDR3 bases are TGTGCCTGTGACCCAATACTGGGGGATACCGTCATCTTT.

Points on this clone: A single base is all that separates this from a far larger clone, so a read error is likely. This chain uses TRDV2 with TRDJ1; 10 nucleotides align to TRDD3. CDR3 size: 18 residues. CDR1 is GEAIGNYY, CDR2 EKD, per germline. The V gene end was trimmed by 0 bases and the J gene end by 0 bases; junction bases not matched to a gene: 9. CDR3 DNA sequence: TGTGCCTGTGACACCCCCTATACTGGGGGATCCTACACCGATAAACTCATCTTT. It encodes CACDTPYTGGSYTDKLIF.

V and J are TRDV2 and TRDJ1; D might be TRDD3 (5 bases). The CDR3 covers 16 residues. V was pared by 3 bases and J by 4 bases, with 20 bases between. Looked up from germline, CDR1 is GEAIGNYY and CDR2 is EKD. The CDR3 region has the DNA TGTGCCTGTGACGCTATCGGCGCCGGGGAGCACGATAAACTCATCTTT. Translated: CACDAIGAGEHDKLIF.

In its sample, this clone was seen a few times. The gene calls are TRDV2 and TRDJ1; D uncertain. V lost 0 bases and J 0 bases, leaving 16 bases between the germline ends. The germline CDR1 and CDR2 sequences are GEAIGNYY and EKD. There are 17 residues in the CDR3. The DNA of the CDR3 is TGTGCCTGTGACACCGCTGCCGGGGTAGAGTACACCGATAAACTCATCTTT. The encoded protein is CACDTAAGVEYTDKLIF.

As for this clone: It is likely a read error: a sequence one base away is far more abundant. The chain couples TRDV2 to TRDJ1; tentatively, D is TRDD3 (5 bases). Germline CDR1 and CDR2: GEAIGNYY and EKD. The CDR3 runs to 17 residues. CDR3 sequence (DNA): TGTGCCTGTGGACCAAGCGTACTGGAGGTTGGGTACGATGAACTCATCTTT. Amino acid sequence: CACGPSVLEVGYDELIF.

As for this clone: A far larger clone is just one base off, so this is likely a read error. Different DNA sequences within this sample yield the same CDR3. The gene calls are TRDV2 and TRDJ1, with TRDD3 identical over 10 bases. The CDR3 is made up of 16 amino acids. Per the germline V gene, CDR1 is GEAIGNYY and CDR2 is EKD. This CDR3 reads CACDDLLGDATDKLIF. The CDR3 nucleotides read TGTGCCTGTGACGACCTACTGGGGGATGCCACCGATAAGCTCATCTTT.

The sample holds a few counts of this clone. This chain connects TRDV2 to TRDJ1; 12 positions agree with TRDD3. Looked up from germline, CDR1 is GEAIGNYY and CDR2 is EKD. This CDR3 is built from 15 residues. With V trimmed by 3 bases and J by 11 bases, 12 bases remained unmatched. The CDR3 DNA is TGTGCCTGTGACTCAGTACTGGGGGATACAAAGAAGCTCATCTTT. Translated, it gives CACDSVLGDTKKLIF.

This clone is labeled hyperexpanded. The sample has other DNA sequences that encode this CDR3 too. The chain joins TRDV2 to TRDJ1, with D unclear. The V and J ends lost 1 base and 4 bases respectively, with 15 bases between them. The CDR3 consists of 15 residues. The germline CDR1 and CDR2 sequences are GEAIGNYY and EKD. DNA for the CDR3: TGTGCCTGTGACACGTTGTACTCAGCCGGCGATAAACTCATCTTT. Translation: CACDTLYSAGDKLIF.